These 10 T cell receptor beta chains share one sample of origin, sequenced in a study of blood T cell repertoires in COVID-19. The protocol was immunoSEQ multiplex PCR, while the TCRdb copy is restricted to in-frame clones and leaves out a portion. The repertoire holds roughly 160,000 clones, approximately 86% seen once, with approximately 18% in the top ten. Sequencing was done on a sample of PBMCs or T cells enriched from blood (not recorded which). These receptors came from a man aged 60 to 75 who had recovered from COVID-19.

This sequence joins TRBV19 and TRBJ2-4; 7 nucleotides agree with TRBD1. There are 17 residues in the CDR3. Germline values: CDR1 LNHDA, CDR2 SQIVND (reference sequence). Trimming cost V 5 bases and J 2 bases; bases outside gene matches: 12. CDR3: CASSSTGVAGTKNIQYF. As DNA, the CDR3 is TGTGCCAGTAGTTCCACAGGGGTAGCCGGGACCAAAAACATTCAGTACTTC.

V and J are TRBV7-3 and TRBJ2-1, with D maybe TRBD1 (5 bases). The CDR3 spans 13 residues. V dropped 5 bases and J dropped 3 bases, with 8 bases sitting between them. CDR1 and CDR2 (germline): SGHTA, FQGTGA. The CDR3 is CASSADNYNEQFF. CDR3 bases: TGTGCCAGCAGCGCGGACAACTACAATGAGCAGTTCTTC.

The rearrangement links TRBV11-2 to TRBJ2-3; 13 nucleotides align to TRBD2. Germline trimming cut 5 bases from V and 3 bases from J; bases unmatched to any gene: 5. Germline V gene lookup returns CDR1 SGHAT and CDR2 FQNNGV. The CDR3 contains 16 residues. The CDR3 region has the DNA TGTGCCAGCAGCATGAGACTAGCGGGGGGAACAGATACGCAGTATTTT. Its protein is CASSMRLAGGTDTQYF.

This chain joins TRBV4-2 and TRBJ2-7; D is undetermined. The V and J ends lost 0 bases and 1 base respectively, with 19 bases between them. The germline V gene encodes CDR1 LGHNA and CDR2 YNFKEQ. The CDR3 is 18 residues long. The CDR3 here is CASSQDNGLAYWSYEQYF. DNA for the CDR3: TGTGCCAGCAGCCAAGATAATGGCTTAGCTTATTGGTCCTACGAGCAGTACTTC.

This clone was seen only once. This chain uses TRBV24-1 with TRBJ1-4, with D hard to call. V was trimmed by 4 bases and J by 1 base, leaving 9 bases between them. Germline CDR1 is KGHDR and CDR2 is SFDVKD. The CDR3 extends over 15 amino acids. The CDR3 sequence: CATSDSGGTNEKLFF. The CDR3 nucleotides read TGTGCCACCAGTGACTCCGGCGGAACTAATGAAAAACTGTTTTTT.

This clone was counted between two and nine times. The CDR3 loop is CASKPTGGTEAFF. The CDR3 coding sequence is TGTGCCAGCAAGCCGACAGGGGGCACTGAAGCTTTCTTT. The rearrangement links TRBV6-5 to TRBJ1-1; TRBD1 aligns across 9 bases. Trimming took 7 bases from V and 4 from J; bases not matched to a gene: 4. Germline CDR1 and CDR2: MNHEY and SVGAGI. There are 13 residues in the CDR3.

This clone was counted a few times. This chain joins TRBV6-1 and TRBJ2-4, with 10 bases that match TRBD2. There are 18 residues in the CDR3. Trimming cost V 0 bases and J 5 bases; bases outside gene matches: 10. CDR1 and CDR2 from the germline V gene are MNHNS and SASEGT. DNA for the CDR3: TGTGCCAGCAGTGAAGCAGCGGGGGGGCAAGCTGTGCAAAACATTCAGTACTTC. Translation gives CASSEAAGGQAVQNIQYF.

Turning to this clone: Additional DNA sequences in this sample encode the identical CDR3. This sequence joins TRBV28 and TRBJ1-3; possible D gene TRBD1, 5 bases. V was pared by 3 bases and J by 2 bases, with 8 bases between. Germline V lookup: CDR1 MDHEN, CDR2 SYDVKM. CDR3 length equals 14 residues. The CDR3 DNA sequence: TGTGCCAGCAGTTTTCGGGGGACTGGAAACACCATATATTTT. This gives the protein CASSFRGTGNTIYF.

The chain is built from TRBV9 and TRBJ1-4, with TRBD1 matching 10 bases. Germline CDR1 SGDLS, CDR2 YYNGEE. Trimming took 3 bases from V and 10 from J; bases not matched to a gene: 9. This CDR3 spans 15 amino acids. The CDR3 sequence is CASSGQGDRGRKLFF. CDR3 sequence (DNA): TGTGCCAGCAGCGGACAAGGGGACAGGGGCAGAAAACTGTTTTTT.

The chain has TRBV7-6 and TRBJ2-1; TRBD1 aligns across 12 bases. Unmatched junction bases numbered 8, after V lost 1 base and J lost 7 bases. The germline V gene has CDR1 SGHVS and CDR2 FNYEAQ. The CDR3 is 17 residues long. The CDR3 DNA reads TGTGCCAGCAGCTTAGTAGGGACAGGGGGCCAGTATAATGAGCAGTTCTTC. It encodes CASSLVGTGGQYNEQFF.